The clone carrying this T cell receptor (beta chain) was recorded many times. As yet, its antigen is unknown. This sample stems from a study of identical twins. Overall study results and limits: Where beta out-of-frame sequences were concerned, excess twin sharing was weaker.

A template switching step contributed a universal primer site, while unique molecular identifiers were present in the cDNA. TCRdb used MiXCR to reprocess the 5' RACE reads, holding one entry per CDR3 protein. The data hold about 240,000 distinct CDR3 sequences, with over 9.5% observed a single time. Trimming at V came to 6 bases and at J to 3 bases, leaving 11 bases not matched to a gene. This CDR3 region has 16 residues. CDR1 is MNHEY and CDR2 is SVGEGT in the germline V gene. The TCR comes from a man between 50 and 59 years old in good health. Sequencing input: memory T cells sorted from blood. This chain uses TRBV6-2 or TRBV6-3 with TRBJ1-1; 9 nucleotides agree with TRBD1. The CDR3 loop is CASSYETGGADTEAFF. The CDR3 DNA reads TGTGCCAGCAGCTACGAGACAGGGGGGGCGGACACTGAAGCTTTCTTT.